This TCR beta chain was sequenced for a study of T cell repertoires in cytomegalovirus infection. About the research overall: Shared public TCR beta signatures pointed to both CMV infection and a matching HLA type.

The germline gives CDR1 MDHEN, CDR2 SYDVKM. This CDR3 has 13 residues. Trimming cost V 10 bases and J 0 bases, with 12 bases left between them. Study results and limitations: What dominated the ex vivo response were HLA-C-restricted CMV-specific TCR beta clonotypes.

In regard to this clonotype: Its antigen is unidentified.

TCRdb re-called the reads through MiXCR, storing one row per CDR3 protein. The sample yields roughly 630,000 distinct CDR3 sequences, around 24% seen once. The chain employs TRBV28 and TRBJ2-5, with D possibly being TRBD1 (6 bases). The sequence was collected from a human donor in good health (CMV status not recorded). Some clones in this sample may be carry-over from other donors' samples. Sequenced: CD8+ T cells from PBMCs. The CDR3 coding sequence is TGTGCCAACAGGGACGGCGACCAAGAGACCCAGTACTTC. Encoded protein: CANRDGDQETQYF.